This is a list of T cell receptor beta chains from one sample in a study of OX40 agonist ivuxolimab in advanced cancers. Using immunoSEQ multiplex PCR, the repertoire was profiled, and TCRdb retains in-frame clones only, with some absent. Here the sample spans some 43,000 clones, approximately 87% being singletons. The sample consisted of CD4+ or CD8+ T cells sorted from blood, taken in a trial of the OX40 agonist ivuxolimab. The receptors stem from an adult with an advanced solid tumor such as melanoma, head and neck, liver or kidney cancer. The CDR3 runs from the conserved cysteine through the conserved F or W. The order of the fields is CDR3 length, D gene, V gene, clone size, J gene, CDR3 protein, CDR3 DNA. The D gene is left open where the match is weak. Not every row has a clone size; where given, it reads once, few, many or a size class.

cdr3_length: 14; d_call: -; v_call: TRBV9; clone_size: -; j_call: TRBJ1-5; cdr3_aa: CASSPHLSNQPQHF; cdr3_nt: TGTGCCAGCAGCCCCCACCTGAGCAATCAGCCCCAGCATTTT
cdr3_length: 15; d_call: TRBD2; v_call: TRBV29-1; clone_size: -; j_call: TRBJ2-3; cdr3_aa: CSVTGLVGGADTQYF; cdr3_nt: TGCAGCGTGACGGGACTAGTGGGAGGAGCAGATACGCAGTATTTT
cdr3_length: 16; d_call: TRBD2; v_call: TRBV6-5; clone_size: -; j_call: TRBJ2-5; cdr3_aa: CASSYVLAGAGETQYF; cdr3_nt: TGTGCCAGCAGTTACGTACTAGCGGGAGCAGGGGAGACCCAGTACTTC
cdr3_length: 15; d_call: -; v_call: TRBV28; clone_size: -; j_call: TRBJ1-1; cdr3_aa: CASSPGGGVNTEAFF; cdr3_nt: TGTGCCAGCAGTCCCGGCGGTGGGGTGAACACTGAAGCTTTCTTT
cdr3_length: 12; d_call: -; v_call: TRBV28; clone_size: -; j_call: TRBJ1-2; cdr3_aa: CASHAAGGGYTF; cdr3_nt: TGTGCCAGCCACGCCGCCGGAGGAGGCTACACCTTC
cdr3_length: 15; d_call: -; v_call: TRBV15; clone_size: -; j_call: TRBJ2-7; cdr3_aa: CATSRETWTPYEQYF; cdr3_nt: TGTGCCACCAGCAGAGAAACCTGGACTCCCTACGAGCAGTACTTC
cdr3_length: 14; d_call: -; v_call: TRBV11-2; clone_size: few; j_call: TRBJ2-5; cdr3_aa: CASSRRWEGETQYF; cdr3_nt: TGTGCCAGCAGCCGCCGGTGGGAAGGGGAGACCCAGTACTTC
cdr3_length: 12; d_call: -; v_call: TRBV2; clone_size: -; j_call: TRBJ2-7; cdr3_aa: CASSEFAREQYF; cdr3_nt: TGTGCCAGCAGTGAATTTGCCCGAGAGCAGTACTTC
cdr3_length: 14; d_call: -; v_call: TRBV7-3; clone_size: few; j_call: TRBJ2-7; cdr3_aa: CASSQGLLSYEQYF; cdr3_nt: TGTGCCAGCAGCCAGGGTCTCCTCTCCTACGAGCAGTACTTC
cdr3_length: 14; d_call: -; v_call: TRBV7-9; clone_size: -; j_call: TRBJ1-6; cdr3_aa: CASSQSLGNSPLHF; cdr3_nt: TGTGCCAGCAGCCAATCGTTGGGTAATTCACCCCTCCACTTT
cdr3_length: 15; d_call: TRBD1; v_call: TRBV18; clone_size: -; j_call: TRBJ1-1; cdr3_aa: CASSPQGAMNTEAFF; cdr3_nt: TGTGCCAGCTCACCACAGGGGGCCATGAACACTGAAGCTTTCTTT
cdr3_length: 13; d_call: TRBD1; v_call: TRBV19; clone_size: medium-sized; j_call: TRBJ1-5; cdr3_aa: CASKDRGTQPQHF; cdr3_nt: TGTGCCAGTAAGGACAGGGGCACTCAGCCCCAGCATTTT
cdr3_length: 11; d_call: -; v_call: TRBV19; clone_size: -; j_call: TRBJ2-5; cdr3_aa: CASRGGETQYF; cdr3_nt: TGTGCCAGTAGAGGAGGGGAGACCCAGTACTTC
cdr3_length: 12; d_call: -; v_call: TRBV18; clone_size: few; j_call: TRBJ2-5; cdr3_aa: CASSPGAETQYF; cdr3_nt: TGTGCCAGCTCACCAGGGGCAGAGACCCAGTACTTC
cdr3_length: 14; d_call: -; v_call: TRBV5-4; clone_size: -; j_call: TRBJ2-2; cdr3_aa: CASSTRGAAGELFF; cdr3_nt: TGTGCCAGCAGTACCCGGGGGGCCGCCGGGGAGCTGTTTTTT
cdr3_length: 13; d_call: -; v_call: TRBV12-5; clone_size: few; j_call: TRBJ2-2; cdr3_aa: CASGLVWAGELFF; cdr3_nt: TGTGCTAGTGGTTTGGTTTGGGCCGGGGAGCTGTTTTTT
cdr3_length: 13; d_call: -; v_call: TRBV7-2; clone_size: -; j_call: TRBJ2-1; cdr3_aa: CASSLGQYNEQFF; cdr3_nt: TGTGCCAGCAGCTTAGGCCAGTACAATGAGCAGTTCTTC
cdr3_length: 15; d_call: TRBD2; v_call: TRBV15; clone_size: -; j_call: TRBJ2-1; cdr3_aa: CATSRGRGAYNEQFF; cdr3_nt: TGTGCCACCAGCAGAGGGCGGGGGGCCTACAATGAGCAGTTCTTC
cdr3_length: 15; d_call: -; v_call: TRBV6-6; clone_size: -; j_call: TRBJ2-7; cdr3_aa: CASSYGEGLAYEQYF; cdr3_nt: TGTGCCAGCAGTTACGGTGAGGGGCTAGCCTACGAGCAGTACTTC
cdr3_length: 11; d_call: -; v_call: TRBV21-1; clone_size: -; j_call: TRBJ1-5; cdr3_aa: CARDRNQPQHF; cdr3_nt: TGTGCCAGGGACAGAAATCAGCCCCAGCATTTT
cdr3_length: 18; d_call: TRBD2; v_call: TRBV7-2; clone_size: -; j_call: TRBJ2-1; cdr3_aa: CASSLGGLAGGSYNEQFF; cdr3_nt: TGTGCCAGCAGCTTAGGTGGTCTAGCGGGAGGCTCCTACAATGAGCAGTTCTTC
cdr3_length: 15; d_call: TRBD1; v_call: TRBV6-1; clone_size: -; j_call: TRBJ2-4; cdr3_aa: CASRDDRGGKNIQYF; cdr3_nt: TGTGCCAGCAGAGACGACAGGGGAGGCAAAAACATTCAGTACTTC
cdr3_length: 16; d_call: -; v_call: TRBV28; clone_size: -; j_call: TRBJ1-3; cdr3_aa: CASTAGAPISGNTIYF; cdr3_nt: TGTGCCAGCACTGCCGGGGCGCCAATCTCTGGAAACACCATATATTTT
cdr3_length: 16; d_call: -; v_call: TRBV6-4; clone_size: -; j_call: TRBJ2-3; cdr3_aa: CASSDSSFRARDTQYF; cdr3_nt: TGTGCCAGCAGTGATTCGTCTTTTCGGGCGCGAGATACGCAGTATTTT
cdr3_length: 15; d_call: TRBD1; v_call: TRBV6-6; clone_size: -; j_call: TRBJ2-7; cdr3_aa: CASSPGQGARYEQYF; cdr3_nt: TGTGCCAGCAGTCCGGGACAGGGGGCGAGATACGAGCAGTACTTC
cdr3_length: 12; d_call: -; v_call: TRBV11-2; clone_size: few; j_call: TRBJ2-7; cdr3_aa: CASSQGSYEQYF; cdr3_nt: TGTGCCAGCAGCCAAGGGTCCTACGAGCAGTACTTC
cdr3_length: 14; d_call: -; v_call: TRBV19; clone_size: -; j_call: TRBJ2-7; cdr3_aa: CASNLAGSSYEQYF; cdr3_nt: TGTGCCAGTAACTTAGCTGGTAGCTCCTACGAGCAGTACTTC
cdr3_length: 18; d_call: -; v_call: TRBV21-1; clone_size: -; j_call: TRBJ2-5; cdr3_aa: CASSKTRSREGRKETQYF; cdr3_nt: TGTGCCAGCAGCAAAACCCGTTCTCGTGAGGGGAGGAAAGAGACCCAGTACTTC
cdr3_length: 13; d_call: -; v_call: TRBV2; clone_size: -; j_call: TRBJ1-4; cdr3_aa: CASFRQINEKLFF; cdr3_nt: TGTGCCAGCTTCCGGCAGATCAATGAAAAACTGTTTTTT
cdr3_length: 17; d_call: -; v_call: TRBV11-2; clone_size: -; j_call: TRBJ1-1; cdr3_aa: CASSLLTRWDLNTEAFF; cdr3_nt: TGTGCCAGCAGCTTACTAACCAGGTGGGACCTGAACACTGAAGCTTTCTTT
cdr3_length: 10; d_call: -; v_call: TRBV28; clone_size: -; j_call: TRBJ2-3; cdr3_aa: CASSSDTQYF; cdr3_nt: TGTGCCAGCAGTTCAGATACGCAGTATTTT
cdr3_length: 14; d_call: -; v_call: TRBV2; clone_size: once; j_call: TRBJ1-5; cdr3_aa: CASSEDRGNQPQHF; cdr3_nt: TGTGCCAGCAGTGAGGACAGAGGGAATCAGCCCCAGCATTTT
cdr3_length: 13; d_call: -; v_call: TRBV10-1; clone_size: -; j_call: TRBJ2-3; cdr3_aa: CASSAGGTDTQYF; cdr3_nt: TGCGCCAGCAGTGCGGGCGGCACAGATACGCAGTATTTT
cdr3_length: 16; d_call: -; v_call: TRBV7-9; clone_size: once; j_call: TRBJ1-6; cdr3_aa: CASSFGDGRINSPLHF; cdr3_nt: TGTGCCAGCAGCTTCGGGGACGGACGGATTAATTCACCCCTCCACTTT
cdr3_length: 17; d_call: TRBD2; v_call: TRBV9; clone_size: -; j_call: TRBJ2-3; cdr3_aa: CASSPRTSGGGTDTQYF; cdr3_nt: TGTGCCAGCAGCCCACGGACTAGCGGGGGAGGCACAGATACGCAGTATTTT
cdr3_length: 15; d_call: -; v_call: TRBV19; clone_size: -; j_call: TRBJ2-1; cdr3_aa: CASSRTAAELNEQFF; cdr3_nt: TGTGCCAGTAGTAGGACGGCCGCTGAACTCAATGAGCAGTTCTTC
cdr3_length: 13; d_call: -; v_call: TRBV9; clone_size: -; j_call: TRBJ2-2; cdr3_aa: CASSVGWTGELFF; cdr3_nt: TGTGCCAGCAGCGTAGGGTGGACCGGGGAGCTGTTTTTT
cdr3_length: 16; d_call: -; v_call: TRBV19; clone_size: once; j_call: TRBJ1-5; cdr3_aa: CASSPTRQREGQPQHF; cdr3_nt: TGTGCCAGTTCCCCCACCCGGCAGCGAGAAGGTCAGCCCCAGCATTTT
cdr3_length: 16; d_call: TRBD2; v_call: TRBV18; clone_size: -; j_call: TRBJ2-2; cdr3_aa: CASSPFQRGNTGELFF; cdr3_nt: TGTGCCAGCTCACCATTCCAGCGGGGGAACACCGGGGAGCTGTTTTTT
cdr3_length: 14; d_call: TRBD1; v_call: TRBV27; clone_size: few; j_call: TRBJ2-3; cdr3_aa: CASSVGRGWDTQYF; cdr3_nt: TGTGCCAGCAGTGTGGGCAGGGGGTGGGATACGCAGTATTTT
cdr3_length: 15; d_call: -; v_call: TRBV7-9; clone_size: -; j_call: TRBJ1-4; cdr3_aa: CASSLEGATNEKLFF; cdr3_nt: TGTGCCAGCAGCTTAGAAGGCGCAACTAATGAAAAACTGTTTTTT
cdr3_length: 15; d_call: -; v_call: TRBV10-3; clone_size: -; j_call: TRBJ1-6; cdr3_aa: CAISEAGGENSPLHF; cdr3_nt: TGTGCCATCAGTGAGGCGGGCGGAGAGAATTCACCCCTCCACTTT
cdr3_length: 13; d_call: -; v_call: TRBV7-9; clone_size: -; j_call: TRBJ1-2; cdr3_aa: CASSLKGVGGYTF; cdr3_nt: TGTGCCAGCAGCTTAAAAGGGGTGGGTGGCTACACCTTC
cdr3_length: 16; d_call: -; v_call: TRBV6-6; clone_size: -; j_call: TRBJ1-1; cdr3_aa: CASSDSAGPSNTEAFF; cdr3_nt: TGTGCCAGCAGTGACTCAGCGGGGCCCTCGAACACTGAAGCTTTCTTT
cdr3_length: 13; d_call: -; v_call: TRBV6-1; clone_size: once; j_call: TRBJ2-3; cdr3_aa: CATEDHGSDTQYF; cdr3_nt: TGTGCCACCGAGGACCACGGCAGCGATACGCAGTATTTT
cdr3_length: 16; d_call: -; v_call: TRBV18; clone_size: -; j_call: TRBJ1-1; cdr3_aa: CASSPRGRGSNTEAFF; cdr3_nt: TGTGCCAGCTCACCACGAGGTCGGGGGTCGAACACTGAAGCTTTCTTT
cdr3_length: 16; d_call: -; v_call: TRBV9; clone_size: -; j_call: TRBJ1-3; cdr3_aa: CASSEGPVGTGNTIYF; cdr3_nt: TGTGCCAGCAGCGAGGGCCCGGTGGGTACTGGAAACACCATATATTTT
cdr3_length: 13; d_call: TRBD2; v_call: TRBV2; clone_size: -; j_call: TRBJ2-2; cdr3_aa: CASKLAWTGELFF; cdr3_nt: TGTGCCAGCAAACTAGCGTGGACCGGGGAGCTGTTTTTT
cdr3_length: 14; d_call: -; v_call: TRBV7-2; clone_size: -; j_call: TRBJ2-5; cdr3_aa: CASSLSHVTTGQYF; cdr3_nt: TGTGCCAGCAGCTTAAGCCATGTCACCACGGGGCAGTACTTC
cdr3_length: 16; d_call: TRBD2; v_call: TRBV28; clone_size: -; j_call: TRBJ2-3; cdr3_aa: CASSPGASGFTDTQYF; cdr3_nt: TGTGCCAGCAGCCCGGGGGCTAGCGGGTTCACAGATACGCAGTATTTT
cdr3_length: 16; d_call: TRBD1; v_call: TRBV10-3; clone_size: -; j_call: TRBJ2-4; cdr3_aa: CAISDPTGGSKNIQYF; cdr3_nt: TGTGCCATCAGTGATCCGACAGGGGGGTCCAAAAACATTCAGTACTTC
cdr3_length: 15; d_call: TRBD1; v_call: TRBV5-6; clone_size: -; j_call: TRBJ1-1; cdr3_aa: CASSSYRGPNTEAFF; cdr3_nt: TGTGCCAGCAGCTCTTACAGGGGGCCGAACACTGAAGCTTTCTTT
cdr3_length: 10; d_call: -; v_call: TRBV18; clone_size: once; j_call: TRBJ1-1; cdr3_aa: CASSQTEAFF; cdr3_nt: TGTGCCAGCTCACAAACTGAAGCTTTCTTT
cdr3_length: 13; d_call: -; v_call: TRBV7-3; clone_size: -; j_call: TRBJ2-3; cdr3_aa: CASTSAPWDTQYF; cdr3_nt: TGTGCCAGCACCTCCGCTCCCTGGGATACGCAGTATTTT
cdr3_length: 15; d_call: TRBD1; v_call: TRBV5-4; clone_size: once; j_call: TRBJ2-1; cdr3_aa: CASSLGQGVYNEQFF; cdr3_nt: TGTGCCAGCAGCTTGGGACAGGGGGTATACAATGAGCAGTTCTTC
cdr3_length: 14; d_call: TRBD2; v_call: TRBV7-8; clone_size: -; j_call: TRBJ2-7; cdr3_aa: CASSSGLAGDEQYF; cdr3_nt: TGTGCCAGCAGCTCGGGACTAGCGGGAGATGAGCAGTACTTC
cdr3_length: 13; d_call: -; v_call: TRBV12-1; clone_size: -; j_call: TRBJ2-1; cdr3_aa: CARAGSSYNEQFF; cdr3_nt: TGTGCCAGGGCGGGGTCCTCCTACAATGAGCAGTTCTTC
cdr3_length: 13; d_call: -; v_call: TRBV6-5; clone_size: -; j_call: TRBJ1-2; cdr3_aa: CASRKARDYGYTF; cdr3_nt: TGTGCCAGCAGGAAAGCCAGGGACTATGGCTACACCTTC
cdr3_length: 15; d_call: -; v_call: TRBV9; clone_size: -; j_call: TRBJ2-5; cdr3_aa: CASSPRGAGGSTQYF; cdr3_nt: TGTGCCAGCAGCCCCCGCGGGGCGGGTGGATCGACCCAGTACTTC
cdr3_length: 13; d_call: TRBD1; v_call: TRBV7-2; clone_size: -; j_call: TRBJ2-5; cdr3_aa: CASSFRQGETQYF; cdr3_nt: TGTGCCAGCAGCTTCAGACAGGGGGAGACCCAGTACTTC